The 18 T cell receptor beta chains below all came from one sample that was sequenced in a study of technical replicates of blood from several donors. The method was immunoSEQ multiplex PCR; TCRdb's version includes in-frame clones alone and lacks a portion of them. The data show 80,000 to 100,000 clones, 95% seen once. Sequenced: T cells isolated from PBMCs. These receptors were collected from a human donor in good health.

The V gene is TRBV19, the J gene TRBJ2-2; 12 positions match TRBD2. The V and J ends lost 3 bases and 7 bases, in that order; junction bases with no gene match: 12. The CDR3 contains 18 residues. Germline V CDR1 and CDR2: LNHDA, SQIVND (reference sequence). CDR3 DNA: TGTGCCAGTAGTATCCGACTAGCGGGAGTCTACACGCACGGGGAGCTGTTTTTT. Translation gives CASSIRLAGVYTHGELFF.

This chain connects TRBV7-9 to TRBJ1-1; TRBD1 is a possible D gene (5 bases). CDR1 is SEHNR, CDR2 FQNEAQ, per germline (reference sequence). Trimming cost V 6 bases and J 3 bases, with 11 bases left between them. This CDR3 spans 13 amino acids. CDR3 protein: CASRRPGDTEAFF. CDR3 bases: TGTGCCAGCAGGCGTCCGGGGGACACTGAAGCTTTCTTT.

The chain uses TRBV27 and TRBJ2-2; 11 nucleotides agree with TRBD2. V trimming: 7 bases; J trimming: 7 bases; junction bases outside the gene matches: 11. CDR3 length: 16 amino acids. Germline-derived CDR1 and CDR2 are MNHEY and SMNVEV (reference sequence). DNA of the CDR3: TGTGCCAGCAAAGTGACTAGCGGGAAATATGGCGGGGAGCTGTTTTTT. Translation gives CASKVTSGKYGGELFF.

This chain links TRBV28 with TRBJ2-1; 8 bases match TRBD1. In germline, CDR1 is MDHEN, CDR2 SYDVKM. V was pared by 11 bases and J by 6 bases, with 3 bases of the junction left unmatched. This CDR3 contains 11 residues. As DNA, the CDR3 is TGTGCCGGTACAGGGGGCAATGAGCAGTTCTTC. Its protein is CAGTGGNEQFF. Drawing the rest from reference TRBV28 and TRBJ2-1, the complete variable domain is DVKVTQSSRYLVKRTGEKVFLECVQDMDHENMFWYRQDPGLGLRLIYFSYDVKMKEKGDIPEGYSVSREKKERFSLILESASTNQTSMYLCAGTGGNEQFFGPGTRLTVL.

CDR3 protein: CSVWTGVFGNEQFF. The CDR3, as DNA: TGCAGCGTTTGGACAGGGGTATTCGGCAATGAGCAGTTCTTC. The rearrangement joins TRBV29-1 to TRBJ2-1, with 9 bases that match TRBD1. The V gene's germline CDR1 is SQVTM and CDR2 ANQGSEA. The CDR3 has 14 residues. The V segment lost 5 bases and the J segment 6 bases; nucleotides outside the gene matches: 8.

The chain recombines TRBV6-6 with TRBJ1-1; tentative D call: TRBD1 (6 bases). Germline V gene data show CDR1 as MNHNY and CDR2 as SVGAGI (reference sequence). The V gene lost 0 bases and the J gene lost 6 bases, with 11 bases spanning the gap. This CDR3 is built from 14 residues. The CDR3: CASSYSRGKAEAFF. CDR3 DNA: TGTGCCAGCAGTTACTCTAGGGGGAAGGCTGAAGCTTTCTTT.

A single count supports this clone. The chain has TRBV11-3 and TRBJ2-3, with D possibly matching TRBD1 (5 bases). In germline, CDR1 is SGHNT, CDR2 YENEEA. CDR3 size: 14 residues. Trimming took off 5 bases at V and 0 bases at J, with 9 bases between the two ends. Here the CDR3 reads CASSIRQSTDTQYF. CDR3 bases: TGTGCCAGCAGCATCCGACAGAGCACAGATACGCAGTATTTT.

The chain joins TRBV28 to TRBJ1-1; tentative D call: TRBD1 (6 bases). This CDR3 spans 13 amino acids. The V gene's germline CDR1 is MDHEN and CDR2 SYDVKM. Between the trimmed V and J ends, which lost 5 bases and 0 bases, there was a span of 7 bases. This CDR3 is CASSTGMNTEAFF. The CDR3 region has the DNA TGTGCCAGCAGTACAGGGATGAACACTGAAGCTTTCTTT.

The rearrangement links TRBV9 to TRBJ2-2, with 7 bases that match TRBD1. Germline CDR1 reads SGDLS; CDR2 reads YYNGEE. The J segment lost 3 bases and the V segment lost 1 base, leaving 6 bases of the junction unmatched. CDR3 size: 16 residues. The CDR3 bases are TGTGCCAGCAGCGTAAATCCAGACAGGGACACCGGGGAGCTGTTTTTT. Its translation: CASSVNPDRDTGELFF.

This chain uses TRBV6-4 with TRBJ1-2; D gene unclear. Trimming cost V 4 bases and J 8 bases, with 23 bases left between them. The CDR3 is 16 amino acids. Germline assignment: CDR1 MRHNA and CDR2 SNTAGT. The CDR3 sequence is CASSAIWSPTTGGYTF. CDR3 coding DNA: TGTGCCAGCAGTGCAATTTGGTCCCCAACGACGGGGGGCTACACCTTC.

The genes are TRBV7-3 and TRBJ2-1; 7 bases align to TRBD1. From germline, CDR1 is SGHTA and CDR2 FQGTGA. CDR3 length: 12 residues. V lost 3 bases, J lost 11 bases, and 4 bases stayed unmatched. The CDR3 protein is CASSFRQGQQFF. DNA of the CDR3: TGTGCCAGCAGCTTCCGACAGGGCCAGCAGTTCTTC.

This sequence joins TRBV6-6 and TRBJ2-7, with 8 bases fitting TRBD2. With V trimmed by 0 bases and J by 0 bases, 4 bases remained unmatched. Germline values: CDR1 MNHNY, CDR2 SVGAGI (reference sequence). CDR3 size: 16 residues. CDR3 protein: CASSYSLAETSYEQYF. DNA for the CDR3: TGTGCCAGCAGTTACTCACTAGCGGAGACCTCCTACGAGCAGTACTTC.

This chain connects TRBV2 to TRBJ1-4; 8 bases are a match to TRBD1. Germline V lookup: CDR1 SNHLY, CDR2 FYNNEI. The CDR3 covers 15 residues. The junction had 13 bases not matched to a gene; V was cut back by 8 bases and J by 8 bases. CDR3 loop: CASGRYRGLIEKLFF. CDR3 nucleotides: TGTGCCAGCGGGCGGTACAGGGGGTTAATAGAAAAACTGTTTTTT. The full variable domain, completed using reference TRBV2 and TRBJ1-4, is EPEVTQTPSHQVTQMGQEVILRCVPISNHLYFYWYRQILGQKVEFLVSFYNNEISEKSEIFDDQFSVERPDGSNFTLKIRSTKLEDSAMYFCASGRYRGLIEKLFFGSGTQLSVL.

The chain couples TRBV5-4 to TRBJ2-5; D gene uncertain. V lost 1 base to trimming and J lost 3 bases, with 4 bases between them. Germline CDR1 SGHNT, CDR2 YYREEE (reference sequence). CDR3 length: 12 amino acids. CDR3 region: CASSLRKETQYF. In DNA form, the CDR3 reads TGTGCCAGCAGCTTGCGTAAAGAGACCCAGTACTTC.

V gene TRBV5-1 combines with J gene TRBJ2-7; the D is unclear. The CDR3 is 13 amino acids. In germline, CDR1 is SGHRS, CDR2 YFSETQ. Trimming removed 2 bases from V and 5 bases from J, with 11 bases in between. The CDR3 region has the DNA TGCGCCAGCAGCTTACCCGGCGAGGACGAGCAGTACTTC. Residues: CASSLPGEDEQYF. The entire variable domain, with the rest obtained from reference TRBV5-1 and TRBJ2-7, is as follows: KAGVTQTPRYLIKTRGQQVTLSCSPISGHRSVSWYQQTPGQGLQFLFEYFSETQRNKGNFPGRFSGRQFSNSRSEMNVSTLELGDSALYLCASSLPGEDEQYFGPGTRLTVT.

The chain uses TRBV11-2 and TRBJ2-2; 7 nucleotides agree with TRBD2. The CDR3 consists of 14 residues. V shed 2 bases and J 5 bases; nucleotides not matched to a gene: 2. Germline CDR1 and CDR2: SGHAT and FQNNGV. This chain's CDR3 is CASSLPGLTGELFF. In DNA, the CDR3 is TGTGCCAGCAGCTTACCGGGACTAACCGGGGAGCTGTTTTTT.

The J gene is TRBJ1-4, the V gene TRBV10-3; TRBD1 matches at 8 bases. This CDR3 has 14 residues. From germline, CDR1 is ENHRY and CDR2 SYGVKD. Unmatched junction bases numbered 1, after V lost 5 bases and J lost 2 bases. The CDR3 is CAISRTGTNEKLFF. The CDR3 DNA sequence: TGTGCCATCAGTAGGACAGGGACTAATGAAAAACTGTTTTTT.

V gene TRBV4-2 combines with J gene TRBJ2-1, with TRBD2 matching 8 bases. The CDR3 runs 16 residues. The germline gives CDR1 LGHNA, CDR2 YNFKEQ. The J segment lost 4 bases and the V segment lost 0 bases, leaving 5 bases of the junction unmatched. In nucleotides, the CDR3 is TGTGCCAGCAGCCAAGAACCGGGACTAGAATACAATGAGCAGTTCTTC. Its protein is CASSQEPGLEYNEQFF.